Sequencing of this T cell receptor (beta chain) was carried out in a study of T cell responses to AZD1222 COVID-19 vaccine. Here immunoSEQ multiplex PCR was the method, and the copy in TCRdb shows in-frame clones only, minus some. This table holds 95,000 to 120,000 clones, 86% found once. Trimming stripped 3 bases from V and 3 bases from J, with 17 bases between. The CDR3 has 16 residues. CDR1 and CDR2 from the germline V gene are LGHNA and YNFKEQ. The clonotype was recovered from an adult in good health. The sequencing here drew on peripheral blood, taken on day 0 of AZD1222 vaccination. The rearrangement uses TRBV4-2 and TRBJ1-1; a possible D gene is TRBD1 (5 bases). CDR3 in amino acids: CASSQLGGPSYTEAFF. The CDR3 DNA follows: TGTGCCAGCAGCCAGCTGGGGGGTCCTTCCTACACTGAAGCTTTCTTT.